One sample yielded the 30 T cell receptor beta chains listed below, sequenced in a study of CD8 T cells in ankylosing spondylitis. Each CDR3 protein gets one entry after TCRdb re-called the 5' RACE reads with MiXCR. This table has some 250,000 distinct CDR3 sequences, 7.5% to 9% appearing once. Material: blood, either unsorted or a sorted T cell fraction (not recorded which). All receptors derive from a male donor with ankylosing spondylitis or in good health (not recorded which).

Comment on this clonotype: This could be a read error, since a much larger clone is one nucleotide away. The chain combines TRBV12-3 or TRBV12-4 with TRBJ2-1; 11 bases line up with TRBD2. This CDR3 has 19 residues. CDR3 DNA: TGTACCAGCAGTTTCAGGGGACAGACCGCTAGCGGGAGGCCCAATGAGCAGTTCTTC. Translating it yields CTSSFRGQTASGRPNEQFF.

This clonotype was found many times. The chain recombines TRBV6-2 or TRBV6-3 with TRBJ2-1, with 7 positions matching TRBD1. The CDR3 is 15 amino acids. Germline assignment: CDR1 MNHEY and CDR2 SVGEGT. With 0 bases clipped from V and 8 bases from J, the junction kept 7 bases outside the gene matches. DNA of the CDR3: TGTGCCAGCAGTTACTCGACTCTGACAGGGCATGAGCAGTTCTTC. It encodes CASSYSTLTGHEQFF.

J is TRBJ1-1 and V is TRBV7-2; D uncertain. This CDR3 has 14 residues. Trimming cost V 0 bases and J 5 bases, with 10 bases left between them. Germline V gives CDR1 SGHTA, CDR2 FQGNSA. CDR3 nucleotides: TGTGCCAGCAGCTTAGCAGGTGTAGGGACTGAAGCTTTCTTT. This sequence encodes CASSLAGVGTEAFF. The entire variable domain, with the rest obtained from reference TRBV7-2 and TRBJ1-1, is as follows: GAGVSQSPSNKVTEKGKDVELRCDPISGHTALYWYRQSLGQGLEFLIYFQGNSAPDKSGLPSDRFSAERTGGSVSTLTIQRTQQEDSAVYLCASSLAGVGTEAFFGQGTRLTVV.

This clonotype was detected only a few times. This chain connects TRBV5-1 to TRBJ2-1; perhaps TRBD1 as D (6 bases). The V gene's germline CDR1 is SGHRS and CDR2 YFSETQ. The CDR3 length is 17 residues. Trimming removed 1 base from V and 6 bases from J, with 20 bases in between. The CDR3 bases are TGCGCCAGCAGCTTGAGTCGTCCCGGACAGAAAATCAATGAGCAGTTCTTC. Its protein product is CASSLSRPGQKINEQFF.

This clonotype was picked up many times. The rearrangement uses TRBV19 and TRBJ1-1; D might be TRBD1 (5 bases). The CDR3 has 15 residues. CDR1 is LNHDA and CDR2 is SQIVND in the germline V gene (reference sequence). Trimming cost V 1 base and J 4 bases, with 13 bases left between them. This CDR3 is CASSIGSRVVTEAFF. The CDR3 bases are TGTGCCAGTAGTATAGGAAGCAGGGTGGTCACTGAAGCTTTCTTT.

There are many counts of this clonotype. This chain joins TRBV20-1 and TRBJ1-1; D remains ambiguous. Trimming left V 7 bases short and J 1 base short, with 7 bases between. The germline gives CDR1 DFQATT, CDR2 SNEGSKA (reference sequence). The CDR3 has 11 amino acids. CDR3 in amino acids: CSGNRNTEAFF. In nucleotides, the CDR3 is TGCAGTGGCAATAGGAACACTGAAGCTTTCTTT.

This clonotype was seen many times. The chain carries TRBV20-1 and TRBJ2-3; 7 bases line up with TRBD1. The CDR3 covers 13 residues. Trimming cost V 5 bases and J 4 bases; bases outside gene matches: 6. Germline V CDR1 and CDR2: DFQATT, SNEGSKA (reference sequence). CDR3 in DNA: TGCAGTGCTGGATCCGGGACAGCAGATACGCAGTATTTT. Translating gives CSAGSGTADTQYF.

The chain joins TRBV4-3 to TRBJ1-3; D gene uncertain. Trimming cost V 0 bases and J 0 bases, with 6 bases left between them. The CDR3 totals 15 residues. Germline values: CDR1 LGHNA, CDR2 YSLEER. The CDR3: CASSQDHSSGNTIYF. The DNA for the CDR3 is TGCGCCAGCAGCCAAGATCACAGCTCTGGAAACACCATATATTTT.

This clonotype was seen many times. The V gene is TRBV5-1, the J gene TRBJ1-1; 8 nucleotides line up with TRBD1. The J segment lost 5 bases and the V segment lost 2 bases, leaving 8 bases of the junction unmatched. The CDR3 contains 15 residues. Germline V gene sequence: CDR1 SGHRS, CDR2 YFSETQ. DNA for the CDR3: TGCGCCAGCAGCTTACTGACAGGGGAGTTGACTGAAGCTTTCTTT. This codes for CASSLLTGELTEAFF.

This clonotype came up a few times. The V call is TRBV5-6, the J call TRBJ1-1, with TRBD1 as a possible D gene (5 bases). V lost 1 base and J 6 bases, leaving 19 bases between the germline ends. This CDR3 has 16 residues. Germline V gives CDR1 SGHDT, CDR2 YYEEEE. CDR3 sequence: CASSLKQGRSSAEAFF. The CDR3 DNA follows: TGTGCCAGCAGCTTGAAGCAGGGTAGATCGTCCGCTGAAGCTTTCTTT.

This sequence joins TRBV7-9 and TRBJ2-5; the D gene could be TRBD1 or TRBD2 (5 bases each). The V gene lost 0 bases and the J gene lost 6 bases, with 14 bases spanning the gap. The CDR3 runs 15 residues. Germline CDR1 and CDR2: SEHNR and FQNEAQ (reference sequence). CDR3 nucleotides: TGTGCCAGCAGCTTAGCCGCGTTGGGGGTGAAGACCCAGTACTTC. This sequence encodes CASSLAALGVKTQYF.

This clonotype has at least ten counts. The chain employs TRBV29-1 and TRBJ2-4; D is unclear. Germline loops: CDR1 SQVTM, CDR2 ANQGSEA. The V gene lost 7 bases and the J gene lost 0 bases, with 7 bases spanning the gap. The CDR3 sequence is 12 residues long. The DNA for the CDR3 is TGCAGCGCCGAGGAAGCCAAAAACATTCAGTACTTC. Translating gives CSAEEAKNIQYF.

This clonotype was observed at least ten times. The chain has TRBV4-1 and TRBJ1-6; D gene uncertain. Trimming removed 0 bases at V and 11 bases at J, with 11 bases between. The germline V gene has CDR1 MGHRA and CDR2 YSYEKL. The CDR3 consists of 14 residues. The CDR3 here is CASSQEGVVAPLHF. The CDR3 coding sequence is TGCGCCAGCAGCCAAGAGGGTGTGGTGGCACCCCTCCACTTT.

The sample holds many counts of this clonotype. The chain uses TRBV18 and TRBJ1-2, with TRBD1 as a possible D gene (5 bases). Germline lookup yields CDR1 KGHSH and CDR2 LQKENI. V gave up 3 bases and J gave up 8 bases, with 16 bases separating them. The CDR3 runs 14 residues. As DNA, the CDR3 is TGTGCCAGCTCACCTTTGCAGGGTGGAGAAGGCTACACCTTC. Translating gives CASSPLQGGEGYTF.

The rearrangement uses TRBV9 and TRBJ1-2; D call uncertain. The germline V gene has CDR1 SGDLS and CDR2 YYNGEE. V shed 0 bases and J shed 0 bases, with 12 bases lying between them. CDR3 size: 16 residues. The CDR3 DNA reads TGTGCCAGCAGCGTAGGCCCAGGACGGACTAACTATGGCTACACCTTC. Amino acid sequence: CASSVGPGRTNYGYTF.

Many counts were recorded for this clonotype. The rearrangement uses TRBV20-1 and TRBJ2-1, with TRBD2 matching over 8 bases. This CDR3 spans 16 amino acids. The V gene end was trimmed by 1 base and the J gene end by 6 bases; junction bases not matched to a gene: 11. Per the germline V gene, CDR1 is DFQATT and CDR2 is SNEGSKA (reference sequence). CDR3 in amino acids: CSARGLETGGFNEQFF. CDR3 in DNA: TGCAGTGCTAGAGGTCTGGAGACGGGGGGGTTCAATGAGCAGTTCTTC.

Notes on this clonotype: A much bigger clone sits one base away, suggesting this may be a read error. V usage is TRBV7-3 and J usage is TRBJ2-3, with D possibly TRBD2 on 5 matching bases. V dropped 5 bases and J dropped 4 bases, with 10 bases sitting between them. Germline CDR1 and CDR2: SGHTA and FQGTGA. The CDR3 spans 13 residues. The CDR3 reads CASSATAADTQYF. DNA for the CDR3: TGTGCCAGCAGCGCAACAGCGGCAGATACGCAGTATTTT.

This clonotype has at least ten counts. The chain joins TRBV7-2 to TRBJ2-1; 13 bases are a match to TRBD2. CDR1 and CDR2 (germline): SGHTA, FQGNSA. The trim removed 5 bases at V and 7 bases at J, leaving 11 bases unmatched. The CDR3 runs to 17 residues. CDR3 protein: CASSRRTSGGYGNEQFF. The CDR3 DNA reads TGTGCCAGCAGCCGCAGGACTAGCGGGGGATATGGGAATGAGCAGTTCTTC.

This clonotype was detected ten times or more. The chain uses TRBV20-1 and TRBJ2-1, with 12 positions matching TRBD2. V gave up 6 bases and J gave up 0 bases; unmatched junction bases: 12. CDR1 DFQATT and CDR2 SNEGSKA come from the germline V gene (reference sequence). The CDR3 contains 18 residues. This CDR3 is CSAQKALAGGSSYNEQFF. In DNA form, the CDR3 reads TGCAGTGCCCAGAAAGCACTAGCGGGAGGTTCCTCCTACAATGAGCAGTTCTTC.

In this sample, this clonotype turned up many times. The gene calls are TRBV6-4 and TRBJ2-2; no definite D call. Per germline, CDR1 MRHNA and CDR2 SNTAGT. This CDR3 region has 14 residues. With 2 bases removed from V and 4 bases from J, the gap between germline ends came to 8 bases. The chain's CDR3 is CASSDGLGTGELFF. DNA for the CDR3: TGTGCCAGCAGTGACGGTTTGGGCACCGGGGAGCTGTTTTTT.

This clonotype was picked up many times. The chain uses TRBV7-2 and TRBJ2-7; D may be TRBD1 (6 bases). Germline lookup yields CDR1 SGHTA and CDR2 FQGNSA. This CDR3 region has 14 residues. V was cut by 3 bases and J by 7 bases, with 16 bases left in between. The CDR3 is CASSFGEGVGEQYF. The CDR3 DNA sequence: TGTGCCAGCAGCTTTGGAGAGGGGGTTGGAGAGCAGTACTTC.

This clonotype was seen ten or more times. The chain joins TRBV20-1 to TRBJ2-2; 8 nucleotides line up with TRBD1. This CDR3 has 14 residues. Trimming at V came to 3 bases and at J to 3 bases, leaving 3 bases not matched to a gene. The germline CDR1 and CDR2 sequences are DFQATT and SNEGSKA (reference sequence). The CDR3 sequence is CSARQGAYTGELFF. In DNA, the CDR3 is TGCAGTGCTAGGCAGGGGGCTTACACCGGGGAGCTGTTTTTT.

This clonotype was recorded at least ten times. In nucleotides, the CDR3 is TGTGCCAGCAGTTTTTCGGGACAGGTCTCTGGAAACACCATATATTTT. Translation: CASSFSGQVSGNTIYF. The V and J genes are TRBV28 and TRBJ1-3; 8 bases match TRBD1. The CDR3 runs 16 residues. CDR1 is MDHEN and CDR2 is SYDVKM in the germline V gene. Trimming at V came to 3 bases and at J to 0 bases, leaving 4 bases not matched to a gene.

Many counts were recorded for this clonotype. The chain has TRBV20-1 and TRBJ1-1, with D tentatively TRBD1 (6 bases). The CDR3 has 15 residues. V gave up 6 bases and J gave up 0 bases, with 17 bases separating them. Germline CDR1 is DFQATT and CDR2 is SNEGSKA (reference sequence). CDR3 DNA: TGCAGTGCCCCCGACTACCAGGGGCTGAACACTGAAGCTTTCTTT. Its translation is CSAPDYQGLNTEAFF.

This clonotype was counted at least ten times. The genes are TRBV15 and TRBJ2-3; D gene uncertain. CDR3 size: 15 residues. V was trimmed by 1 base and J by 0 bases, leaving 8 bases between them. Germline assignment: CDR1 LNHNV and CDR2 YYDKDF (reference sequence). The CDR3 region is CATSRVERSTDTQYF. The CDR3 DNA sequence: TGTGCCACCAGCAGAGTTGAAAGGAGCACAGATACGCAGTATTTT.

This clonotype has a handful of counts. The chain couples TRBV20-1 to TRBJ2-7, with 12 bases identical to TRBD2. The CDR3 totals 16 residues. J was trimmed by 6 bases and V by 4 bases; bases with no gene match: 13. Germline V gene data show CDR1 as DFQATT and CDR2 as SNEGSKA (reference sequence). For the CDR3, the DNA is TGCAGTGCTATTGGGACTAGCGGGCTCAATGGTGGCGAGCAGTACTTC. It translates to CSAIGTSGLNGGEQYF.

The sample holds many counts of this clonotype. The CDR3 DNA sequence: TGTGCCAGCAGCGCACGCGGGGGGCTGGGTGAAAAACTGTTTTTT. This sequence encodes CASSARGGLGEKLFF. V is TRBV7-2 and J is TRBJ1-4; a weak D match, TRBD1 (6 bases). Germline V gives CDR1 SGHTA, CDR2 FQGNSA. Trimming shortened V by 5 bases and J by 7 bases, and 17 bases separated the two germline ends. The CDR3 contains 15 residues.

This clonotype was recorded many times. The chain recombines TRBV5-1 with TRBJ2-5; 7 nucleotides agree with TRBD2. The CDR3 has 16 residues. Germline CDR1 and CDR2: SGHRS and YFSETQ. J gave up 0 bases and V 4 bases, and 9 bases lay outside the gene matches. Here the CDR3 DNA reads TGCGCCAGCAGCCAGCGGGACTGGATTAACCAAGAGACCCAGTACTTC. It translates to CASSQRDWINQETQYF.

CDR3 nucleotides: TGCAGCGCCTATTCGGGCGGGATAGCCCCGGTAGAGCAGTTCTTC. Translation gives CSAYSGGIAPVEQFF. This rearrangement joins TRBV29-1 to TRBJ2-1; possible D gene TRBD2, 6 bases. CDR1 and CDR2 (germline): SQVTM, ANQGSEA. V dropped 7 bases and J dropped 10 bases, with 26 bases sitting between them. The CDR3 extends over 15 amino acids.

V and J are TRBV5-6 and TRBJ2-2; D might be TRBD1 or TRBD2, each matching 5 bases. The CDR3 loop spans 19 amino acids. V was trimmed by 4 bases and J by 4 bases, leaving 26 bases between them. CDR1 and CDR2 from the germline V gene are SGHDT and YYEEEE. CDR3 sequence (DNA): TGTGCCAGCAGCCCGCGGCCGGGACCTCCCCTATGGGGCACCGGGGAGCTGTTTTTT. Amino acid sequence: CASSPRPGPPLWGTGELFF. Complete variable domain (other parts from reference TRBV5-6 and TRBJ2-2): DAGVTQSPTHLIKTRGQQVTLRCSPKSGHDTVSWYQQALGQGPQFIFQYYEEEERQRGNFPDRFSGHQFPNYSSELNVNALLLGDSALYLCASSPRPGPPLWGTGELFFGEGSRLTVL.